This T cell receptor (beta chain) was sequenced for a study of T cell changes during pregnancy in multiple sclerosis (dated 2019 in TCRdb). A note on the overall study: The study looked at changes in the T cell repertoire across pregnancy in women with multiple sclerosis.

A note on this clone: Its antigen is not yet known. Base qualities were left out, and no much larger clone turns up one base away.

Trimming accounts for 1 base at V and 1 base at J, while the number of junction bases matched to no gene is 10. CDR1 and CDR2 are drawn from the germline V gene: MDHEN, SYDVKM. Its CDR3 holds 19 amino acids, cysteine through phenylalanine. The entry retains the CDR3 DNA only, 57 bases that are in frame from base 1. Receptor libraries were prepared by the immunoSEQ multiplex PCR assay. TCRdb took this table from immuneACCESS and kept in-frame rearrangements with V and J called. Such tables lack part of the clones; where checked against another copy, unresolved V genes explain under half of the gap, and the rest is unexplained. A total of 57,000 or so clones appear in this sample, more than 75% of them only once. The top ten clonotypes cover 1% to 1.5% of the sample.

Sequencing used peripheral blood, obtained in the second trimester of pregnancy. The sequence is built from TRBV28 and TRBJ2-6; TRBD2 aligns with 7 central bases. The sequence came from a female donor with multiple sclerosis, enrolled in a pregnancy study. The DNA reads TGTGCCAGCAGTTTATTCCAGGGAGCCGGGGGGTCTGGGGCCAACGTCCTGACTTTC. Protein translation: CASSLFQGAGGSGANVLTF.